Following are 17 T cell receptor beta chains from one sample sequenced in a study of response to subunit inactivated influenza vaccine. TCRdb passed the RT-PCR reads through MiXCR, listing each CDR3 protein once. The sample carries approximately 570,000 distinct CDR3 sequences, 6.5% to 8% recorded once. This sample comprised PBMCs from blood, obtained around 25 months after vaccination. These receptors were taken from a man aged 50 to 75 who received an inactivated influenza vaccine.

J is TRBJ2-3 and V is TRBV6-1, with D possibly being TRBD2 (6 bases). The CDR3 sequence is 17 residues long. Trimming stripped 6 bases from V and 3 bases from J, with 22 bases between. CDR1 MNHNS and CDR2 SASEGT come from the germline V gene. CDR3 DNA sequence: TGTGCCAGCAGCTCCGCAGCACGGACTACTGGAACAGATACGCAGTATTTT. Protein sequence: CASSSAARTTGTDTQYF.

The table lists this clonotype with a few counts. V and J are TRBV14 and TRBJ2-1, with D tentatively TRBD2 (7 bases). Germline lookup yields CDR1 SGHDN and CDR2 FVKESK. Trimming pared 4 bases from V and 2 bases from J, leaving 15 bases between. This CDR3 is built from 16 residues. In DNA, the CDR3 is TGTGCCAGCAGCCCCCTTAGGGGGGGGGCCTACAATGAGCAGTTCTTC. This gives the protein CASSPLRGGAYNEQFF.

This clonotype has more than one count but fewer than ten. At one end the junction does not follow the germline gene, possibly because of a read error. The V gene is TRBV5-1, the J gene TRBJ2-3, with D hard to call. This CDR3 is 9 amino acids long. CDR1 and CDR2 (germline): SGHRS, YFSETQ. CDR3 region: CSGTDTQYF. The CDR3 DNA follows: TGTTCGGGCACAGATACGCAGTATTTT.

The chain couples TRBV6-1 to TRBJ2-7; 7 nucleotides line up with TRBD2. Trimming cost V 7 bases and J 7 bases; bases outside gene matches: 16. This CDR3 is 15 amino acids long. Per the germline V gene, CDR1 is MNHNS and CDR2 is SASEGT. CDR3 in amino acids: CASTPRGGTSREQYF. The CDR3 nucleotides read TGTGCCAGCACCCCAAGGGGAGGGACCAGTAGGGAGCAGTACTTC.

This clonotype has ten or more counts. This chain joins TRBV7-2 and TRBJ1-1; the D is unclear. The V gene's germline CDR1 is SGHTA and CDR2 FQGNSA. This CDR3 comprises 15 residues. Trimming took 4 bases from V and 2 from J, leaving 14 bases between them. The CDR3 nucleotides read TGTGCCAGCAGCTCAGTACATGGGGTAAACACTGAAGCTTTCTTT. This encodes CASSSVHGVNTEAFF.

As for this clonotype: It may be a read error: a sequence one base away is much more abundant. V usage is TRBV20-1 and J usage is TRBJ2-1; D gene unclear. Germline V lookup: CDR1 DFQATT, CDR2 SNEGSKA (reference sequence). The CDR3 extends over 14 amino acids. The CDR3 protein is CSASLGAQSNERFF. DNA for the CDR3: TGCAGTGCTAGCCTCGGAGCTCAAAGCAATGAGCGGTTCTTC.

This clonotype was seen many times. This chain connects TRBV15 to TRBJ2-2; TRBD1 aligns across 7 bases. CDR3 size: 15 residues. Germline loops: CDR1 LNHNV, CDR2 YYDKDF (reference sequence). V was clipped by 0 bases and J by 6 bases; unmatched bases: 4. The CDR3 sequence: CATSRDLQGPGELFF. CDR3 DNA: TGTGCCACCAGCAGAGATTTACAGGGGCCCGGGGAGCTGTTTTTT.

This sequence joins TRBV11-2 and TRBJ2-7, with D maybe TRBD1 (6 bases). Trimming took 6 bases from V and 7 from J, leaving 16 bases between them. Germline CDR1 is SGHAT and CDR2 is FQNNGV. CDR3 length: 13 residues. The CDR3 DNA reads TGTGCCAGCAGTCAACAGGGAACGTGGGAGCAGTACTTC. This encodes CASSQQGTWEQYF.

This clonotype has more than one count but fewer than ten. The chain has TRBV10-3 and TRBJ2-7, with a weak D call TRBD1 (6 bases). Trimming removed 1 base at V and 2 bases at J, with 18 bases between. The germline V gene has CDR1 ENHRY and CDR2 SYGVKD. CDR3 size: 17 residues. This CDR3 reads CAISEWGRTQDTYEQYF. The CDR3 DNA reads as TGTGCCATCAGTGAGTGGGGGCGGACTCAAGACACCTACGAGCAGTACTTC.

This sequence joins TRBV7-2 and TRBJ1-4; D is unresolved. Trimming pared 3 bases from V and 6 bases from J, leaving 14 bases between. The germline V gene encodes CDR1 SGHTA and CDR2 FQGNSA. This CDR3 is built from 15 residues. CDR3: CASSFSTWGDEKLFF. For the CDR3, the DNA is TGTGCCAGCAGCTTCTCTACATGGGGTGATGAAAAACTGTTTTTT.

This chain connects TRBV11-1 to TRBJ2-1, with 10 bases aligning to TRBD2. Germline lookup yields CDR1 SGHAT and CDR2 FQDESV (reference sequence). The CDR3 contains 15 residues. Losses at the gene ends were 5 bases for V and 5 bases for J; bases not matched to a gene: 6. CDR3 sequence (DNA): TGTGCCAGCAGCCCGGAACTAGCGGGAAACAATGAGCAGTTCTTC. Residues: CASSPELAGNNEQFF. Full variable domain (remainder filled in from reference TRBV11-1 and TRBJ2-1): EAEVAQSPRYKITEKSQAVAFWCDPISGHATLYWYRQILGQGPELLVQFQDESVVDDSQLPKDRFSAERLKGVDSTLKIQPAELGDSAMYLCASSPELAGNNEQFFGPGTRLTVL.

In this sample, this clonotype turned up a few times. The CDR3 region has the DNA TGTGCCAGCACCACGACAGCAACTCTTGGGCAGTTCTTC. Residues: CASTTTATLGQFF. This sequence joins TRBV12-3 or TRBV12-4 and TRBJ2-1, with D tentatively TRBD1 (5 bases). Trimming removed 7 bases from V and 12 bases from J, with 19 bases in between. The CDR3 extends over 13 amino acids.

This clonotype occurred many times. The chain combines TRBV29-1 with TRBJ2-7, with TRBD1 as a possible D gene (5 bases). With 4 bases removed from V and 9 bases from J, the gap between germline ends came to 16 bases. The germline V gene encodes CDR1 SQVTM and CDR2 ANQGSEA. This CDR3 contains 12 residues. The CDR3 region has the DNA TGCAGCGTTGGTTCAGGGTTAGAGCGGCAGTACTTC. Translated: CSVGSGLERQYF.

This chain connects TRBV7-2 to TRBJ2-5, with 7 nucleotides matching TRBD1. Germline V gene lookup returns CDR1 SGHTA and CDR2 FQGNSA. The CDR3 totals 14 residues. V lost 7 bases, J lost 1 base, and 6 bases stayed unmatched. Here the CDR3 reads CASIMTGIQETQYF. The CDR3 region has the DNA TGTGCCAGCATCATGACAGGGATCCAAGAGACCCAGTACTTC.

The chain combines TRBV30 with TRBJ1-2; tentative D call: TRBD1 (6 bases). With 3 bases removed from V and 4 bases from J, the gap between germline ends came to 12 bases. The CDR3 runs to 13 residues. Germline values: CDR1 GTSNPN, CDR2 SVGIG (reference sequence). CDR3 loop: CAWRQQGTYGYTF. The CDR3 DNA sequence: TGTGCCTGGAGGCAGCAGGGGACCTATGGCTACACCTTC.

This chain joins TRBV20-1 and TRBJ1-5; possibly TRBD1 for D (5 bases). Per germline, CDR1 DFQATT and CDR2 SNEGSKA (reference sequence). The CDR3 covers 14 residues. V gave up 6 bases and J gave up 7 bases, with 19 bases separating them. The CDR3 sequence: CSAIVGGKGQPQHF. CDR3 coding DNA: TGCAGTGCCATAGTGGGGGGAAAGGGACAGCCCCAGCATTTT.

The gene calls are TRBV6-5 and TRBJ2-5; D is perhaps TRBD1 (6 bases). CDR3 length: 15 residues. V gave up 0 bases and J gave up 4 bases, with 12 bases separating them. The V gene's germline CDR1 is MNHEY and CDR2 SVGAGI. The CDR3 here is CASSYSNRGGETQYF. The CDR3 DNA is TGTGCCAGCAGTTACTCGAACCGAGGGGGAGAGACCCAGTACTTC.